The sequence of this TCR beta chain was determined in a study of cytomegalovirus exposure and HLA in healthy donors. Sequencing used immunoSEQ multiplex PCR; TCRdb keeps in-frame clones, though not all of them. This table holds 180,000 or so clones, just under 90% found once. Material for sequencing was PBMCs. The receptor was derived from a woman in her 30s in good health and CMV-seronegative.

CDR3 sequence: CASSRTVASYNEQFF. The CDR3 bases are TGTGCCAGCAGCCGGACAGTAGCATCCTACAATGAGCAGTTCTTC. The J gene is TRBJ2-1, the V gene TRBV5-6, with D perhaps matching TRBD1 (6 bases). V was cut by 4 bases and J by 1 base, with 12 bases left in between. Germline CDR1 reads SGHDT; CDR2 reads YYEEEE. CDR3 size: 15 residues.